These 29 T cell receptor beta chains share one sample of origin, sequenced in a study of blood T cell repertoires in COVID-19. Clones were read by immunoSEQ multiplex PCR, and TCRdb kept only the in-frame ones, dropping some. The sample lists approximately 330,000 clones; approximately 88% were seen once. What was sequenced was peripheral blood. These receptors were obtained from a man younger than 45 with COVID-19, enrolled during active disease.

The V call is TRBV24-1, the J call TRBJ2-3, with D possibly being TRBD2 (5 bases). The CDR3 spans 17 residues. V dropped 3 bases and J dropped 6 bases, with 21 bases sitting between them. CDR1 and CDR2 from the germline V gene are KGHDR and SFDVKD. CDR3 residues: CATSDGEPTAQSDTQYF. The CDR3 DNA sequence: TGTGCCACCAGTGATGGGGAGCCGACCGCCCAATCTGATACGCAGTATTTT.

The chain is built from TRBV12-3 or TRBV12-4 and TRBJ1-1, with D hard to call. This CDR3 is 12 amino acids long. Trimming took 3 bases from V and 7 from J, leaving 9 bases between them. CDR3 region: CASSFVQNEAFF. As DNA, the CDR3 is TGTGCCAGCAGTTTTGTTCAGAATGAAGCTTTCTTT.

The chain recombines TRBV5-1 with TRBJ1-4; D unclear. The CDR3 is 16 residues long. Per germline, CDR1 SGHRS and CDR2 YFSETQ. V was clipped by 5 bases and J by 3 bases, with 17 bases between them. CDR3 amino acids: CASRQQSGLPNEKLFF. Here the CDR3 DNA reads TGCGCCAGCAGACAACAATCGGGTTTGCCTAATGAAAAACTGTTTTTT. Full variable domain (outside the CDR3, taken from reference TRBV5-1 and TRBJ1-4): KAGVTQTPRYLIKTRGQQVTLSCSPISGHRSVSWYQQTPGQGLQFLFEYFSETQRNKGNFPGRFSGRQFSNSRSEMNVSTLELGDSALYLCASRQQSGLPNEKLFFGSGTQLSVL.

In DNA, the CDR3 is TGCAGCGTTGACAGGGGTCTTAACACCGGGGAGCTGTTTTTT. It yields the protein CSVDRGLNTGELFF. The chain combines TRBV29-1 with TRBJ2-2, with D maybe TRBD1 (6 bases). The length of the CDR3 is 14 residues. V was shortened by 3 bases and J by 2 bases, with 10 bases between the two germline ends. Germline values: CDR1 SQVTM, CDR2 ANQGSEA.

This clone occurred once. The rearrangement uses TRBV6-2 or TRBV6-3 and TRBJ1-6; 8 positions match TRBD1. CDR3 size: 17 residues. J gave up 5 bases and V 0 bases, and 6 bases lay outside the gene matches. Germline V lookup: CDR1 MNHEY, CDR2 SVGEGT. CDR3 nucleotides: TGTGCCAGCAGTTACTCGGGCAGGGGGCGTAATAATTCACCCCTCCACTTT. Protein sequence: CASSYSGRGRNNSPLHF.

The chain uses TRBV4-2 and TRBJ1-6; a weak D match, TRBD1 (6 bases). Trimming took 0 bases from V and 14 from J, leaving 20 bases between them. The CDR3 has 16 amino acids. The V gene's germline CDR1 is LGHNA and CDR2 YNFKEQ. In DNA form, the CDR3 reads TGTGCCAGCAGCCAAGAGCGGGGGGGCCTTAGTTCGACCCTCCACTTT. It yields the protein CASSQERGGLSSTLHF.

The count of this clone is one. This chain connects TRBV4-3 to TRBJ1-1; TRBD1 matches at 10 bases. The V and J ends lost 0 bases and 0 bases, in that order; junction bases with no gene match: 4. Per germline, CDR1 LGHNA and CDR2 YSLEER. The length of the CDR3 is 17 residues. The CDR3 coding sequence is TGCGCCAGCAGCCAAGATATGACAGGGGGCGTGAACACTGAAGCTTTCTTT. The encoded protein is CASSQDMTGGVNTEAFF.

This clone is a singleton in its sample. The gene calls are TRBV9 and TRBJ1-2, with 12 bases that match TRBD1. The ends lost 2 bases at V and 9 bases at J; junction bases unmatched: 8. CDR3 length equals 15 residues. Germline V gene data show CDR1 as SGDLS and CDR2 as YYNGEE. The CDR3: CASSVLPGQGASYTF. The CDR3 bases are TGTGCCAGCAGCGTTCTTCCGGGACAGGGGGCGAGCTACACCTTC.

This clone was observed once. This chain links TRBV5-5 with TRBJ1-5, with 9 bases aligning to TRBD1. V lost 2 bases, J lost 7 bases, and 16 bases stayed unmatched. The CDR3 has 18 residues. Germline-derived CDR1 and CDR2 are SGHKS and YYEKEE (reference sequence). CDR3 sequence (DNA): TGTGCCAGCAGCTTAGACCTCCGGCACAGGGGGCGGTTACAGCCCCAGCATTTT. It is translated as CASSLDLRHRGRLQPQHF.

The genes are TRBV7-2 and TRBJ2-7, with 9 bases that match TRBD2. V gave up 1 base and J gave up 6 bases; unmatched junction bases: 10. The CDR3 length is 16 residues. Germline CDR1 reads SGHTA; CDR2 reads FQGNSA. This chain's CDR3 is CASSLVAGLAVLEQYF. The CDR3 DNA reads TGTGCCAGCAGCTTAGTCGCGGGACTAGCAGTACTCGAGCAGTACTTC.

This clone is a singleton in its sample. The CDR3 bases are TGTGCCAGTAAGTGGTCTAGAAGCCAAGATACGCAGTATTTT. It yields the protein CASKWSRSQDTQYF. The chain is built from TRBV19 and TRBJ2-3; unclear D gene. The ends were cut back, 7 bases at V and 5 bases at J, with 16 bases in the middle. Germline V gene sequence: CDR1 LNHDA, CDR2 SQIVND (reference sequence). The CDR3 is made up of 14 amino acids.

This sequence joins TRBV30 and TRBJ2-7, with TRBD1 identical over 7 bases. Germline V gene sequence: CDR1 GTSNPN, CDR2 SVGIG (reference sequence). The CDR3 totals 16 residues. V dropped 0 bases and J dropped 1; count of bases not matched to a gene: 9. CDR3 sequence reads: CAWSVLGTALSYEQYF. CDR3 DNA sequence: TGTGCCTGGAGTGTTCTAGGGACAGCCCTTTCCTACGAGCAGTACTTC.

The chain couples TRBV9 to TRBJ2-3; D might be TRBD1 (5 bases). The CDR3 has 17 residues. Germline lookup yields CDR1 SGDLS and CDR2 YYNGEE. V shed 1 base and J shed 5 bases, with 20 bases lying between them. CDR3 coding DNA: TGTGCCAGCAGCGTATCGAACCGGCAGGGCCGAGGAGATACGCAGTATTTT. Encoded protein: CASSVSNRQGRGDTQYF.

This chain links TRBV20-1 with TRBJ2-7, with D tentatively TRBD1 (6 bases). Deletions cut 6 bases from V and 5 bases from J, with 11 bases between. Germline CDR1 is DFQATT and CDR2 is SNEGSKA (reference sequence). The CDR3 is 11 amino acids. CDR3 amino acids: CSAFKGDEQYF. CDR3 in DNA: TGCAGTGCGTTCAAGGGGGACGAGCAGTACTTC.

The genes are TRBV7-2 and TRBJ2-6; the match to TRBD2 covers 8 bases. V gave up 11 bases and J gave up 2 bases; unmatched junction bases: 11. Per germline, CDR1 SGHTA and CDR2 FQGNSA. The CDR3 consists of 16 residues. This chain's CDR3 is CAGTSGGPPGANVLTF. DNA of the CDR3: TGTGCCGGCACCTCGGGGGGGCCCCCTGGGGCCAACGTCCTGACTTTC.

This clone appeared a few times. This chain links TRBV27 with TRBJ1-5, with D tentatively TRBD1 (6 bases). Trimming took off 4 bases at V and 5 bases at J, with 15 bases between the two ends. The CDR3 has 15 amino acids. Germline V gene sequence: CDR1 MNHEY, CDR2 SMNVEV (reference sequence). DNA of the CDR3: TGTGCCAGCAGTTCCAGGGGAATGGGTGATCAGCCCCAGCATTTT. Amino acid sequence: CASSSRGMGDQPQHF.

This chain links TRBV12-3 or TRBV12-4 with TRBJ2-1, with D perhaps TRBD2 (5 bases). CDR3 length equals 13 residues. Trimming took 1 base from V and 8 from J, leaving 9 bases between them. Here the CDR3 reads CASSLGGVDEQFF. DNA of the CDR3: TGTGCCAGCAGTTTAGGGGGAGTCGATGAGCAGTTCTTC.

This chain links TRBV5-1 with TRBJ2-1; 9 bases agree with TRBD1. With V trimmed by 5 bases and J by 7 bases, 7 bases remained unmatched. CDR1 is SGHRS and CDR2 is YFSETQ in the germline V gene. The CDR3 has 14 amino acids. The CDR3 reads CASRYRGPGNEQFF. The CDR3 DNA follows: TGCGCCAGCAGATACAGGGGGCCAGGGAATGAGCAGTTCTTC.

The chain recombines TRBV5-1 with TRBJ1-1; 7 nucleotides line up with TRBD1. The CDR3 extends over 16 amino acids. With V trimmed by 0 bases and J by 1 base, 6 bases remained unmatched. CDR1 SGHRS and CDR2 YFSETQ come from the germline V gene. CDR3 coding DNA: TGCGCCAGCAGCTTGGCCGAGAGGGGGCCGAACACTGAAGCTTTCTTT. Encoded protein: CASSLAERGPNTEAFF.

The J gene is TRBJ2-1, the V gene TRBV4-1; the match to TRBD2 covers 9 bases. This CDR3 has 16 amino acids. J gave up 4 bases and V 1 base, and 5 bases lay outside the gene matches. Germline V gene data show CDR1 as MGHRA and CDR2 as YSYEKL. As DNA, the CDR3 is TGCGCCAGCAGCCAAGTAGCGGGAGTTGAATACAATGAGCAGTTCTTC. It translates to CASSQVAGVEYNEQFF.

The chain recombines TRBV5-4 with TRBJ2-3, with TRBD1 matching 12 bases. This CDR3 is built from 17 residues. V was clipped by 5 bases and J by 10 bases; unmatched bases: 17. Germline-derived CDR1 and CDR2 are SGHNT and YYREEE (reference sequence). The CDR3 is CASSLAGTGGGRAAQYF. In nucleotides, the CDR3 is TGTGCCAGCAGTCTTGCGGGGACAGGGGGCGGGAGGGCTGCGCAGTATTTT.

V gene TRBV6-2 or TRBV6-3 combines with J gene TRBJ1-6; no clear D. The CDR3 totals 14 residues. Trimming took 4 bases from V and 10 from J, leaving 14 bases between them. The V gene's germline CDR1 is MNHEY and CDR2 SVGEGT. The CDR3 region is CASSSEAPWSPLHF. The CDR3 nucleotides read TGTGCCAGCAGTTCCGAGGCCCCGTGGTCACCCCTCCACTTT.

This clone was seen just once. The rearrangement joins TRBV7-2 to TRBJ2-7, with a tentative D call TRBD1 (6 bases). The germline CDR1 and CDR2 sequences are SGHTA and FQGNSA. The V end was cut by 8 bases, the J end by 3 bases, with 11 bases between. The CDR3 runs 12 residues. DNA for the CDR3: TGTGCCAGCGGGGGACACCACTACGAGCAGTACTTC. As protein: CASGGHHYEQYF.

The gene calls are TRBV4-2 and TRBJ1-4; the match to TRBD1 covers 8 bases. Germline CDR1 and CDR2: LGHNA and YNFKEQ. This CDR3 spans 20 amino acids. Unmatched junction bases numbered 20, after V lost 1 base and J lost 7 bases. Here the CDR3 reads CASSQVGQGGGSLRGEKLFF. CDR3 nucleotides: TGTGCCAGCAGCCAAGTCGGACAGGGAGGGGGGTCCCTAAGGGGTGAAAAACTGTTTTTT.

The chain carries TRBV24-1 and TRBJ2-1; 8 bases are shared with TRBD1. Germline assignment: CDR1 KGHDR and CDR2 SFDVKD. The length of the CDR3 is 13 residues. V lost 4 bases, J lost 10 bases, and 5 bases stayed unmatched. The CDR3 DNA follows: TGTGCCACCAGTGACGACAGGGGTGTGGAGCAGTTCTTC. Its protein is CATSDDRGVEQFF.

V and J are TRBV18 and TRBJ1-5; 9 bases are shared with TRBD1. V dropped 3 bases and J dropped 4; count of bases not matched to a gene: 7. The germline gives CDR1 KGHSH, CDR2 LQKENI. There are 16 residues in the CDR3. In DNA form, the CDR3 reads TGTGCCAGCTCACCTAAGGACAGGGGTGCTAATCAGCCCCAGCATTTT. It specifies CASSPKDRGANQPQHF.

The gene calls are TRBV6-4 and TRBJ1-1; D is uncertain. Per germline, CDR1 MRHNA and CDR2 SNTAGT. V dropped 6 bases and J dropped 3 bases, with 14 bases sitting between them. This CDR3 is 14 amino acids long. The DNA of the CDR3 is TGTGCCAGCAGGATTGACGGGCGGGACACTGAAGCTTTCTTT. The encoded protein is CASRIDGRDTEAFF.

The chain links TRBV29-1 to TRBJ1-2, with 8 positions matching TRBD1. V was pared by 6 bases and J by 4 bases, with 7 bases of the junction left unmatched. CDR1 SQVTM and CDR2 ANQGSEA come from the germline V gene. This CDR3 is 13 amino acids long. CDR3 nucleotides: TGCAGCGTCCGGGACAGGTACTTCTATGGCTACACCTTC. Its protein is CSVRDRYFYGYTF.

On this clone itself: A read error is possible here, since a much larger clone lies one base away. This chain connects TRBV11-2 to TRBJ2-3; 9 bases agree with TRBD2. Trimming at V came to 10 bases and at J to 2 bases, leaving 13 bases not matched to a gene. Per the germline V gene, CDR1 is SGHAT and CDR2 is FQNNGV. The CDR3 spans 16 residues. The CDR3 spells CATRRGLAGTTDTQYF. For the CDR3, the DNA is TGTGCCACCCGACGGGGGCTAGCGGGGACCACAGATACGCAGTATTTT.